The 28 T cell receptor beta chains reported below all come from one sample, sequenced in a study of control samples from healthy donors and cancer patients (dated by TCRdb to between 2020 and 2021). Libraries were constructed by the immunoSEQ multiplex PCR assay. The immuneACCESS repertoire file appears here via TCRdb, limited to in-frame rearrangements. These files lack a portion of the clones; in checked studies, under half of the deficit traces to unresolved V genes, and the cause of the others is not known. Present in this sample are about 140,000 clones, around 94% of which were seen just once. The ten most abundant clones make up over 10% of the sample. The sequenced material came from blood. Receptors originate from a man aged 35-49 years in good health.

The chain has TRBV28 and TRBJ1-5, with TRBD1 matching 11 bases. J gave up 5 bases and V 5 bases, and 8 bases lay outside the gene matches. Germline V lookup: CDR1 MDHEN, CDR2 SYDVKM. The CDR3 has 16 amino acids. The CDR3 DNA follows: TGTGCCAGCAGTCCTCGGACAGGGGGCGAAGATCAGCCCCAGCATTTT. Translation: CASSPRTGGEDQPQHF.

This clone was seen just once. The chain couples TRBV7-6 to TRBJ2-5; TRBD1 might be the D (6 bases). Trimming took 5 bases from V and 9 from J, leaving 16 bases between them. The CDR3 extends over 13 amino acids. Germline V lookup: CDR1 SGHVS, CDR2 FNYEAQ. CDR3 nucleotides: TGTGCCAGCAGCCCGGGACCGAACAGGGCCCAGTACTTC. Amino acids: CASSPGPNRAQYF.

The V and J genes are TRBV2 and TRBJ1-4; D may be TRBD1 (6 bases). There are 17 residues in the CDR3. Germline CDR1 and CDR2: SNHLY and FYNNEI. Between the trimmed V and J ends, which lost 4 bases and 8 bases, there was a span of 23 bases. DNA of the CDR3: TGTGCCAGCAGTGGATCCAGGGGAGGTTGGAATGGGGAAAAACTGTTTTTT. This gives the protein CASSGSRGGWNGEKLFF.

V is TRBV2 and J is TRBJ1-1, with TRBD1 as a possible D gene (5 bases). V was shortened by 6 bases and J by 7 bases, with 18 bases between the two germline ends. Germline V CDR1 and CDR2: SNHLY, FYNNEI. The CDR3 has 14 residues. The CDR3 reads CASREGYELGEAFF. CDR3 nucleotide sequence: TGTGCCAGCAGGGAGGGGTATGAGCTTGGTGAAGCTTTCTTT.

The chain has TRBV11-2 and TRBJ1-1, with TRBD1 matching 11 bases. CDR1 is SGHAT and CDR2 is FQNNGV in the germline V gene. The CDR3 has 17 amino acids. The V and J ends lost 1 base and 4 bases, in that order; junction bases with no gene match: 8. CDR3 DNA: TGTGCCAGCAGCTTAGTTTCGGGACAGGGGGACGGCACTGAAGCTTTCTTT. This encodes CASSLVSGQGDGTEAFF.

The rearrangement joins TRBV11-2 to TRBJ2-7, with a weak D call TRBD1 (5 bases). Germline CDR1 reads SGHAT; CDR2 reads FQNNGV. V was trimmed by 5 bases and J by 3 bases, leaving 11 bases between them. The CDR3 sequence is 13 residues long. As DNA, the CDR3 is TGTGCCAGCAGCCTTACAGGACACTACGAGCAGTACTTC. It encodes CASSLTGHYEQYF.

This rearrangement joins TRBV5-1 to TRBJ2-5, with D hard to call. Germline assignment: CDR1 SGHRS and CDR2 YFSETQ. V was pared by 0 bases and J by 5 bases, with 8 bases between. The CDR3 is 13 residues long. The CDR3 DNA reads as TGCGCCAGCAGCTTGGCAGTTTCGGAGACCCAGTACTTC. Translation gives CASSLAVSETQYF. Full variable domain (outside the CDR3, taken from reference TRBV5-1 and TRBJ2-5): KAGVTQTPRYLIKTRGQQVTLSCSPISGHRSVSWYQQTPGQGLQFLFEYFSETQRNKGNFPGRFSGRQFSNSRSEMNVSTLELGDSALYLCASSLAVSETQYFGPGTRLLVL.

This clone has only one observation. This rearrangement joins TRBV5-6 to TRBJ1-1, with 8 bases matching TRBD1. The V and J ends lost 5 bases and 5 bases, in that order; junction bases with no gene match: 17. The CDR3 runs to 17 residues. CDR1 and CDR2 (germline): SGHDT, YYEEEE. CDR3 amino acids: CASSWKRQGWGRTEAFF. The CDR3 DNA is TGTGCCAGCAGTTGGAAAAGACAGGGGTGGGGTCGAACTGAAGCTTTCTTT.

The table lists this clone with a count of one. This chain connects TRBV9 to TRBJ2-5, with D unresolved. CDR3 length: 12 residues. V gave up 3 bases and J gave up 0 bases, with 3 bases separating them. From germline, CDR1 is SGDLS and CDR2 YYNGEE. The DNA of the CDR3 is TGTGCCAGCAGCGGGGACCAAGAGACCCAGTACTTC. This encodes CASSGDQETQYF. Based on the CDR3 plus reference TRBV9 and TRBJ2-5, the full variable domain is DSGVTQTPKHLITATGQRVTLRCSPRSGDLSVYWYQQSLDQGLQFLIQYYNGEERAKGNILERFSAQQFPDLHSELNLSSLELGDSALYFCASSGDQETQYFGPGTRLLVL.

The chain recombines TRBV24-1 with TRBJ1-1; TRBD1 agrees at 7 bases. The CDR3 has 13 amino acids. Per the germline V gene, CDR1 is KGHDR and CDR2 is SFDVKD. Trimming cost V 9 bases and J 1 base; bases outside gene matches: 4. The chain's CDR3 is CATEGQQNTEAFF. The CDR3 region has the DNA TGTGCCACCGAGGGACAGCAGAACACTGAAGCTTTCTTT.

As to this clone: This specimen includes other DNA sequences encoding the same CDR3. This rearrangement joins TRBV7-3 to TRBJ2-5; D unresolved. This CDR3 contains 14 residues. Germline CDR1 reads SGHTA; CDR2 reads FQGTGA. The V and J ends lost 2 bases and 2 bases respectively, with 9 bases between them. The CDR3 sequence: CASSLGGGQETQYF. In DNA form, the CDR3 reads TGTGCCAGCAGCTTAGGTGGCGGTCAAGAGACCCAGTACTTC.

The CDR3 sequence is CSVGLGTGHYTF. In DNA form, the CDR3 reads TGCAGCGTTGGATTGGGGACAGGTCACTACACCTTC. J is TRBJ1-2 and V is TRBV29-1, with 8 bases fitting TRBD1. Germline trimming cut 4 bases from V and 10 bases from J; bases unmatched to any gene: 8. The CDR3 is 12 amino acids. Germline CDR1 reads SQVTM; CDR2 reads ANQGSEA.

The J gene is TRBJ2-7, the V gene TRBV3-1 (or the pseudogene TRBV3-2), with 7 bases lining up with TRBD2. Germline assignment: CDR1 LGHDT and CDR2 YNNKEL (reference sequence). V dropped 4 bases and J dropped 3; count of bases not matched to a gene: 6. The CDR3 contains 14 residues. CDR3 sequence (DNA): TGTGCCAGCAGCCGAGGACTAGTTGGCTACGAGCAGTACTTC. Translated, it gives CASSRGLVGYEQYF.

This clone was detected a few times. The rearrangement links TRBV5-1 to TRBJ2-1, with D possibly called TRBD1 or TRBD2 (5 bases each). Trimming left V 0 bases short and J 8 bases short, with 12 bases between. The CDR3 is 14 amino acids. Looked up from germline, CDR1 is SGHRS and CDR2 is YFSETQ. The CDR3 protein is CASSLGDALDEQFF. The CDR3 nucleotides are TGCGCCAGCAGCTTGGGGGACGCGCTGGATGAGCAGTTCTTC.

The chain uses TRBV28 and TRBJ1-2, with 10 positions matching TRBD1. Per germline, CDR1 MDHEN and CDR2 SYDVKM. This CDR3 spans 15 amino acids. The V and J ends lost 5 bases and 4 bases, in that order; junction bases with no gene match: 7. The CDR3 loop reads CASSTGTGEAYGYTF. The DNA of the CDR3 is TGTGCCAGCAGTACCGGGACAGGGGAAGCCTATGGCTACACCTTC.

The chain has TRBV7-8 and TRBJ2-7; maybe TRBD1 (5 bases). This CDR3 has 13 amino acids. The germline gives CDR1 SGHVS, CDR2 FQNEAQ. V was pared by 4 bases and J by 3 bases, with 10 bases between. DNA for the CDR3: TGTGCCAGCAGCTGGGGCGGAGACTACGAGCAGTACTTC. Its protein product is CASSWGGDYEQYF.

The genes are TRBV27 and TRBJ1-3, with D possibly TRBD1 on 6 matching bases. This CDR3 is built from 18 residues. Germline V gene sequence: CDR1 MNHEY, CDR2 SMNVEV (reference sequence). V lost 6 bases to trimming and J lost 0 bases, with 21 bases between them. CDR3 in DNA: TGTGCCAGCAGCCGCACCGGGACGGACAGCCACTCTGGAAACACCATATATTTT. Translating it yields CASSRTGTDSHSGNTIYF.

The chain recombines TRBV5-1 with TRBJ1-4; no clear D gene. CDR1 SGHRS and CDR2 YFSETQ come from the germline V gene. V lost 4 bases and J 8 bases, leaving 15 bases between the germline ends. The CDR3 consists of 14 residues. As DNA, the CDR3 is TGCGCCAGCAGCCCCTCCGGCCCGAGAGAAAAACTGTTTTTT. Residues: CASSPSGPREKLFF. Looking up the rest from reference TRBV5-1 and TRBJ1-4 gives the full variable domain: KAGVTQTPRYLIKTRGQQVTLSCSPISGHRSVSWYQQTPGQGLQFLFEYFSETQRNKGNFPGRFSGRQFSNSRSEMNVSTLELGDSALYLCASSPSGPREKLFFGSGTQLSVL.

This sequence joins TRBV7-9 and TRBJ1-2; D not resolved. This CDR3 comprises 14 residues. The germline V gene encodes CDR1 SEHNR and CDR2 FQNEAQ (reference sequence). The V and J ends lost 2 bases and 0 bases respectively, with 7 bases between them. CDR3 bases: TGTGCCAGCAGCTTAAACAATGCTAACTATGGCTACACCTTC. Its translation is CASSLNNANYGYTF.

The rearrangement joins TRBV7-9 to TRBJ2-3, with D hard to call. Germline values: CDR1 SEHNR, CDR2 FQNEAQ (reference sequence). This CDR3 is built from 16 residues. The V and J ends lost 6 bases and 3 bases respectively, with 19 bases between them. This CDR3 reads CASSQVASLYTDTQYF. The CDR3 bases are TGTGCCAGCAGTCAAGTGGCCAGTCTTTATACAGATACGCAGTATTTT.

The J gene is TRBJ2-5, the V gene TRBV10-3, with D hard to call. V lost 3 bases, J lost 3 bases, and 11 bases lay in between. The CDR3 sequence is 14 residues long. Germline V CDR1 and CDR2: ENHRY, SYGVKD. The DNA of the CDR3 is TGTGCCATCAGTGATTGGAACGGAGAAGAGACCCAGTACTTC. It specifies CAISDWNGEETQYF.

The rearrangement links TRBV6-2 or TRBV6-3 to TRBJ1-5; D not resolved. Deletions cut 6 bases from V and 3 bases from J, with 18 bases between. The CDR3 is made up of 16 amino acids. Germline CDR1 is MNHEY and CDR2 is SVGEGT. The DNA for the CDR3 is TGTGCCAGCAGCCCTCTCGGGGTCGTCGCCAATCAGCCCCAGCATTTT. Its protein product is CASSPLGVVANQPQHF.

The chain recombines TRBV4-1 with TRBJ1-6; 8 bases map to TRBD1. The CDR3 runs to 21 residues. V lost 0 bases to trimming and J lost 7 bases; unmatched junction nucleotides: 20. From germline, CDR1 is MGHRA and CDR2 YSYEKL. DNA of the CDR3: TGCGCCAGCAGCCAAGATTCGCCTTTACCGGGACAGGTCTTTTTGAATTCACCCCTCCACTTT. It encodes CASSQDSPLPGQVFLNSPLHF.

This chain uses TRBV19 with TRBJ2-7, with D tentatively TRBD1 or TRBD2 (6 bases each). Trimming stripped 6 bases from V and 6 bases from J, with 15 bases between. The CDR3 contains 13 residues. CDR1 is LNHDA and CDR2 is SQIVND in the germline V gene (reference sequence). CDR3 sequence reads: CASRKGGAFEQYF. CDR3 nucleotide sequence: TGTGCCAGTAGAAAGGGGGGTGCCTTCGAGCAGTACTTC.

The V and J genes are TRBV9 and TRBJ2-4; TRBD1 matches at 8 bases. V trimming: 0 bases; J trimming: 9 bases; junction bases outside the gene matches: 8. This CDR3 spans 15 amino acids. From germline, CDR1 is SGDLS and CDR2 YYNGEE. For the CDR3, the DNA is TGTGCCAGCAGCGTAGGTGGGACAGGAGGGGCCATTCAGTACTTC. As protein: CASSVGGTGGAIQYF.

V gene TRBV5-1 combines with J gene TRBJ1-4; 7 bases fit TRBD1. Germline CDR1 and CDR2: SGHRS and YFSETQ. The V gene end was trimmed by 0 bases and the J gene end by 4 bases; junction bases not matched to a gene: 3. CDR3 length: 15 amino acids. The CDR3 is CASSLGQGNNEKLFF. The CDR3 DNA follows: TGCGCCAGCAGCTTGGGACAGGGTAATAATGAAAAACTGTTTTTT.

V is TRBV12-5 and J is TRBJ2-1; D is unresolved. There are 11 residues in the CDR3. CDR1 is LGHNT and CDR2 is FRNRAP in the germline V gene. V was clipped by 1 base and J by 7 bases, with 2 bases between them. This CDR3 is CASGLGNEQFF. The CDR3 DNA reads as TGTGCTAGTGGTTTGGGGAATGAGCAGTTCTTC.

V usage is TRBV24-1 and J usage is TRBJ2-1; 12 bases match TRBD2. CDR3 length: 16 residues. Germline V CDR1 and CDR2: KGHDR, SFDVKD. V shed 1 base and J 8 bases; nucleotides not matched to a gene: 5. As DNA, the CDR3 is TGTGCCACCAGTGATTTCAGTCTAGCGGGAGGGTATGAGCAGTTCTTC. This encodes CATSDFSLAGGYEQFF.